This is a list of T cell receptor beta chains from one sample in a study of tumor-infiltrating lymphocytes in localized non-small cell lung cancer. Assay: immunoSEQ multiplex PCR; the TCRdb copy retains only in-frame clones and omits some. This table has thousands of clones, around two thirds appearing once. Sequencing input: uninvolved lung tissue not adjacent to the tumor. These receptors were collected from a human donor with non-small cell lung cancer. Each CDR3 is given with its conserved first and last residue. D genes are given only for firm matches. Clone sizes are given selectively: once, few, many, or a class where the clone is expanded.

j_call: TRBJ1-2
clone_size: once
v_call: TRBV10-3
d_call: .
cdr3_aa: CAIRPQGIPLYGYTF
cdr3_nt: TGTGCCATCAGACCACAGGGAATCCCCCTTTATGGCTACACCTTC

j_call: TRBJ2-7
clone_size: .
v_call: TRBV6-6
d_call: TRBD1
cdr3_aa: CASSTGGEQYF
cdr3_nt: TGTGCCAGCAGTACAGGGGGCGAGCAGTACTTC

j_call: TRBJ2-1
clone_size: .
v_call: TRBV5-8
d_call: TRBD2
cdr3_aa: CASSFPSGINPNEQFF
cdr3_nt: TGTGCCAGCAGCTTCCCTAGCGGGATAAACCCCAATGAGCAGTTCTTC

j_call: TRBJ2-1
clone_size: .
v_call: TRBV4-3
d_call: TRBD1
cdr3_aa: CASSQFTGGGRNEQFF
cdr3_nt: TGCGCCAGCAGCCAGTTCACAGGGGGAGGTAGGAATGAGCAGTTCTTC

j_call: TRBJ2-3
clone_size: .
v_call: TRBV9
d_call: TRBD2
cdr3_aa: CASSPSSGGTDTQYF
cdr3_nt: TGTGCCAGCAGCCCCTCTAGCGGGGGCACAGATACGCAGTATTTT

j_call: TRBJ1-1
clone_size: .
v_call: TRBV6-5
d_call: .
cdr3_aa: CASSYGGAGEAFF
cdr3_nt: TGTGCCAGCAGTTACGGGGGGGCGGGTGAAGCTTTCTTT

j_call: TRBJ1-1
clone_size: .
v_call: TRBV27
d_call: TRBD1
cdr3_aa: CASRDDGDSWDEAFF
cdr3_nt: TGTGCCAGCCGAGACGATGGGGACAGTTGGGATGAAGCTTTCTTT

j_call: TRBJ2-2
clone_size: .
v_call: TRBV19
d_call: .
cdr3_aa: CASQTLANTGELFF
cdr3_nt: TGTGCCAGCCAGACATTAGCCAACACCGGGGAGCTGTTTTTT

j_call: TRBJ2-5
clone_size: once
v_call: TRBV9
d_call: .
cdr3_aa: CASSVAQQETQYF
cdr3_nt: TGTGCCAGCAGCGTAGCCCAACAAGAGACCCAGTACTTC

j_call: TRBJ1-1
clone_size: .
v_call: TRBV4-3
d_call: .
cdr3_aa: CASGNLNTEAFF
cdr3_nt: TGCGCCAGCGGCAACCTGAACACTGAAGCTTTCTTT

j_call: TRBJ1-4
clone_size: .
v_call: TRBV10-3
d_call: .
cdr3_aa: CASGRDNEKLFF
cdr3_nt: TGTGCCAGCGGACGGGACAATGAAAAACTGTTTTTT

j_call: TRBJ1-5
clone_size: .
v_call: TRBV6-5
d_call: .
cdr3_aa: CASRRQGNQPQHF
cdr3_nt: TGTGCCAGCAGGCGACAGGGCAATCAGCCCCAGCATTTT

j_call: TRBJ2-1
clone_size: .
v_call: TRBV7-3
d_call: TRBD1
cdr3_aa: CASSLDRDNEQFF
cdr3_nt: TGTGCCAGCAGCTTAGACAGGGATAATGAGCAGTTCTTC

j_call: TRBJ2-4
clone_size: medium-sized
v_call: TRBV21-1
d_call: .
cdr3_aa: CASSTRQGMRIQYF
cdr3_nt: TGTGCCAGCAGCACCAGACAGGGGATGCGGATTCAGTACTTC

j_call: TRBJ2-7
clone_size: .
v_call: TRBV7-9
d_call: .
cdr3_aa: CASSLISLHSYEQYF
cdr3_nt: TGTGCCAGCAGCTTAATCTCATTACACTCCTACGAGCAGTACTTC

j_call: TRBJ1-1
clone_size: .
v_call: TRBV19
d_call: .
cdr3_aa: CASRTGRGNTEAFF
cdr3_nt: TGTGCCAGTAGGACGGGGAGAGGGAACACTGAAGCTTTCTTT

j_call: TRBJ2-7
clone_size: .
v_call: TRBV21-1
d_call: .
cdr3_aa: CASSKGAAVSYEQYF
cdr3_nt: TGTGCCAGCAGCAAAGGAGCGGCTGTTTCCTACGAGCAGTACTTC

j_call: TRBJ2-6
clone_size: once
v_call: TRBV10-3
d_call: .
cdr3_aa: CAIKQVSGANVLTF
cdr3_nt: TGTGCCATCAAACAGGTCTCTGGGGCCAACGTCCTGACTTTC

j_call: TRBJ1-2
clone_size: .
v_call: TRBV4-3
d_call: .
cdr3_aa: CASSQEAASVYGYTF
cdr3_nt: TGCGCCAGCAGCCAAGAGGCAGCCTCCGTCTATGGCTACACCTTC

j_call: TRBJ1-2
clone_size: .
v_call: TRBV7-8
d_call: .
cdr3_aa: CASSLDEVRRNYGYTF
cdr3_nt: TGTGCCAGCAGCTTAGATGAGGTCCGTAGGAACTATGGCTACACCTTC

j_call: TRBJ2-5
clone_size: .
v_call: TRBV6-6
d_call: .
cdr3_aa: CASSYPTGGTETQYF
cdr3_nt: TGTGCCAGCAGTTACCCGACAGGAGGAACGGAGACCCAGTACTTC

j_call: TRBJ1-5
clone_size: .
v_call: TRBV19
d_call: TRBD1
cdr3_aa: CASTDRALGNQPQHF
cdr3_nt: TGTGCCAGTACTGACAGGGCGTTAGGCAATCAGCCCCAGCATTTT

j_call: TRBJ2-5
clone_size: .
v_call: TRBV9
d_call: TRBD1
cdr3_aa: CASSPRVGTASQETQYF
cdr3_nt: TGTGCCAGCAGCCCCCGGGTGGGGACAGCGAGCCAAGAGACCCAGTACTTC

j_call: TRBJ2-5
clone_size: .
v_call: TRBV7-9
d_call: .
cdr3_aa: CASSLDAAGETQYF
cdr3_nt: TGTGCCAGCAGCTTAGACGCAGCCGGTGAGACCCAGTACTTC

j_call: TRBJ1-1
clone_size: once
v_call: TRBV5-6
d_call: .
cdr3_aa: CASSFGGAYTEAFF
cdr3_nt: TGTGCCAGCAGTTTCGGGGGGGCATACACTGAAGCTTTCTTT

j_call: TRBJ1-5
clone_size: .
v_call: TRBV5-1
d_call: TRBD1
cdr3_aa: CASSMGQGAGQPQHF
cdr3_nt: TGCGCCAGCAGCATGGGACAGGGGGCGGGTCAGCCCCAGCATTTT

j_call: TRBJ1-6
clone_size: .
v_call: TRBV5-5
d_call: .
cdr3_aa: CASSPVAQSYNSPLHF
cdr3_nt: TGTGCCAGCAGCCCGGTGGCCCAGTCCTATAATTCACCCCTCCACTTT

j_call: TRBJ1-1
clone_size: .
v_call: TRBV27
d_call: .
cdr3_aa: CASSPAGRRGTEAFF
cdr3_nt: TGTGCCAGCAGTCCAGCCGGGCGGAGGGGCACTGAAGCTTTCTTT

j_call: TRBJ1-6
clone_size: .
v_call: TRBV21-1
d_call: .
cdr3_aa: CASSKARTDKGRGKSPLHF
cdr3_nt: TGTGCCAGCAGCAAAGCTAGGACGGACAAGGGCCGGGGGAAATCACCCCTCCACTTT

j_call: TRBJ1-1
clone_size: .
v_call: TRBV7-6
d_call: .
cdr3_aa: CASSLDRNTEAFF
cdr3_nt: TGTGCCAGCAGCTTGGACAGGAACACTGAAGCTTTCTTT

j_call: TRBJ2-7
clone_size: .
v_call: TRBV2
d_call: TRBD1
cdr3_aa: CASFARDRLGNEQYF
cdr3_nt: TGTGCCAGCTTCGCCCGGGACAGGCTAGGAAACGAGCAGTACTTC

j_call: TRBJ2-3
clone_size: few
v_call: TRBV7-9
d_call: TRBD2
cdr3_aa: CASSSPKAHLAGGGTQYF
cdr3_nt: TGTGCCAGCAGCTCCCCAAAGGCCCACCTAGCGGGGGGGGGTACGCAGTATTTT

j_call: TRBJ2-3
clone_size: .
v_call: TRBV7-9
d_call: .
cdr3_aa: CASSFPGAPTDTQYF
cdr3_nt: TGTGCCAGCAGTTTCCCGGGGGCACCCACAGATACGCAGTATTTT

j_call: TRBJ1-6
clone_size: large
v_call: TRBV7-3
d_call: .
cdr3_aa: CASSATGGQGSPLHF
cdr3_nt: TGTGCCAGCAGCGCTACTGGCGGACAAGGGTCACCCCTCCACTTT

j_call: TRBJ1-2
clone_size: .
v_call: TRBV18
d_call: .
cdr3_aa: CASSPLSGAATLNYGYTF
cdr3_nt: TGTGCCAGCTCACCACTGTCAGGGGCGGCGACCCTTAACTATGGCTACACCTTC

j_call: TRBJ2-1
clone_size: .
v_call: TRBV5-1
d_call: .
cdr3_aa: CASSTTRSSYNEQFF
cdr3_nt: TGCGCCAGCAGCACCACTAGGAGCTCCTACAATGAGCAGTTCTTC

j_call: TRBJ2-7
clone_size: .
v_call: TRBV10-2
d_call: .
cdr3_aa: CASSGDSSYEQYF
cdr3_nt: TGCGCCAGCAGTGGTGACAGCTCCTACGAGCAGTACTTC

j_call: TRBJ2-2
clone_size: .
v_call: TRBV5-1
d_call: TRBD2
cdr3_aa: CASSLRGGTSGGTGELFF
cdr3_nt: TGCGCCAGCAGTCTCCGCGGGGGGACTAGCGGGGGAACCGGGGAGCTGTTTTTT